The 5 T cell receptor beta chains given below trace back to one sample, sequenced in a study of T cell clonotyping in hematopoietic cell transplantation. Using immunoSEQ multiplex PCR, the repertoire was profiled, and TCRdb retains in-frame clones only, with some absent. The data hold approximately 8,400 clones, with roughly 62% observed a single time. Sequenced material: peripheral blood mononuclear cells, taken 100 days after allogeneic stem cell transplant. The source of these receptors is a male patient aged 55 to 70 who had an allogeneic stem cell transplant from an unrelated donor, so the T cells may come from the graft donor. Some clones in this sample may be carry-over from other donors' samples.

This clone was found a few times. This chain connects TRBV27 to TRBJ1-1; TRBD1 matches at 7 bases. With 5 bases clipped from V and 1 base from J, the junction kept 10 bases outside the gene matches. The length of the CDR3 is 16 residues. CDR1 is MNHEY, CDR2 SMNVEV, per germline (reference sequence). CDR3 protein: CASSPGTAIGNTEAFF. The DNA for the CDR3 is TGTGCCAGCAGTCCTGGGACAGCCATTGGGAACACTGAAGCTTTCTTT.

V and J are TRBV7-2 and TRBJ2-1; D perhaps matches TRBD2 (6 bases). Trimming pared 6 bases from V and 6 bases from J, leaving 21 bases between. The CDR3 loop spans 16 amino acids. CDR1 and CDR2 from the germline V gene are SGHTA and FQGNSA. CDR3 protein: CASSPGTPMFGNEQFF. In DNA form, the CDR3 reads TGTGCCAGCAGTCCCGGGACTCCGATGTTTGGCAATGAGCAGTTCTTC.

The gene calls are TRBV19 and TRBJ1-2; 9 positions agree with TRBD1. The CDR3 covers 17 residues. V lost 6 bases, J lost 0 bases, and 11 bases stayed unmatched. CDR1 is LNHDA and CDR2 is SQIVND in the germline V gene (reference sequence). CDR3 amino acids: CASRPGQGMLANYGYTF. CDR3 DNA: TGTGCCAGTAGACCGGGACAGGGAATGTTAGCTAACTATGGCTACACCTTC.

The gene calls are TRBV30 and TRBJ1-1; D ambiguous. Germline CDR1 and CDR2: GTSNPN and SVGIG (reference sequence). CDR3 length: 12 amino acids. The V end was cut by 1 base, the J end by 6 bases, with 9 bases between. CDR3 coding DNA: TGTGCCTGGAGTGCGGGTTTTTCTGAAGCTTTCTTT. Encoded protein: CAWSAGFSEAFF.

This clone came up a few times. The chain couples TRBV30 to TRBJ2-5; D may be TRBD1 (6 bases). The CDR3 is 12 amino acids. CDR1 is GTSNPN, CDR2 SVGIG, per germline (reference sequence). Between the trimmed V and J ends, which lost 5 bases and 1 base, there was a span of 8 bases. CDR3 coding DNA: TGTGCCTGGCGACAGGTCCAAGAGACCCAGTACTTC. Encoded protein: CAWRQVQETQYF.